These 28 T cell receptor beta chains originate from one sample sequenced in a study of human T cells and chemical hapten exposure. TCRdb called the RACE reads again in MiXCR, with one record for every CDR3 protein. The sample includes some 170,000 distinct CDR3 sequences, about a fifth of them seen just once. Stated time point: patch test 1, 2 weeks after DPC sensitization. Described treatment: therapeutic diphenylcyclopropenone sensitization with weekly scalp DPC. The sequencing used whole blood, collected in connection with sensitization to the hapten diphenylcyclopropenone (DPC). The receptor set was obtained from a woman aged 50 to 60 with alopecia areata. Some clones in this sample may be carry-over from other donors' samples.

The chain carries TRBV5-1 and TRBJ2-3; TRBD1 aligns across 7 bases. The CDR3 has 15 amino acids. The J segment lost 2 bases and the V segment lost 4 bases, leaving 7 bases of the junction unmatched. Germline V gives CDR1 SGHRS, CDR2 YFSETQ. The CDR3 nucleotides read TGCGCCAGCAGCCCTCGGGACAGCCTCACAGATACGCAGTATTTT. It codes for CASSPRDSLTDTQYF.

The chain couples TRBV29-1 to TRBJ2-3; 11 bases align to TRBD2. V was clipped by 3 bases and J by 7 bases; unmatched bases: 9. CDR1 and CDR2 from the germline V gene are SQVTM and ANQGSEA. The CDR3 has 15 residues. The CDR3 here is CSVEAPSGRFNTQYF. In nucleotides, the CDR3 is TGCAGCGTTGAGGCCCCTAGCGGGAGGTTTAATACGCAGTATTTT.

This chain uses TRBV27 with TRBJ2-7, with D maybe TRBD2 (5 bases). V gave up 6 bases and J gave up 5 bases, with 17 bases separating them. CDR1 is MNHEY, CDR2 SMNVEV, per germline (reference sequence). The CDR3 extends over 14 amino acids. The CDR3 DNA reads as TGTGCCAGCAGGAGGATGGTTGAGGGCCACGAGCAGTACTTC. Its translation is CASRRMVEGHEQYF.

Comments on this clonotype: The junction differs from germline at one of its ends, possibly a read error. This rearrangement joins TRBV10-3 to TRBJ2-2; D may be TRBD2 (6 bases). There are 18 residues in the CDR3. CDR1 is ENHRY, CDR2 SYGVKD, per germline. The chain's CDR3 is CATSLGLHYQGDTGELFF. CDR3 nucleotide sequence: TGTGCCACCAGTCTGGGACTTCATTACCAAGGGGACACCGGGGAGCTGTTTTTT.

The chain links TRBV5-1 to TRBJ2-1, with D perhaps matching TRBD1 (6 bases). CDR1 SGHRS and CDR2 YFSETQ come from the germline V gene. The CDR3 sequence is 14 residues long. Trimming removed 4 bases at V and 7 bases at J, with 15 bases between. The CDR3 coding sequence is TGCGCCAGCAGCCGAGCCCGACAGGAAAATGAGCAGTTCTTC. Translation gives CASSRARQENEQFF.

This clonotype has a handful of counts. This chain connects TRBV3-1 to TRBJ2-1, with 7 bases fitting TRBD1. CDR1 and CDR2 from the germline V gene are LGHDT and YNNKEL (reference sequence). Unmatched junction bases numbered 6, after V lost 4 bases and J lost 6 bases. The CDR3 has 14 amino acids. CDR3 in amino acids: CASSRRTGLNEQFF. The DNA of the CDR3 is TGTGCCAGCAGCCGCCGGACAGGCCTCAATGAGCAGTTCTTC.

This chain connects TRBV7-2 to TRBJ2-3; TRBD2 matches 9 bases. Germline V gene data show CDR1 as SGHTA and CDR2 as FQGNSA. This CDR3 has 17 residues. J was trimmed by 4 bases and V by 1 base; bases with no gene match: 9. This CDR3 is CASSLGLAGSIADTQYF. The CDR3 coding sequence is TGTGCCAGCAGCTTAGGGCTAGCGGGGAGCATCGCAGATACGCAGTATTTT.

This clonotype was detected many times. The chain combines TRBV29-1 with TRBJ2-2, with D unclear. The CDR3 has 14 residues. Per germline, CDR1 SQVTM and CDR2 ANQGSEA. V was pared by 5 bases and J by 4 bases, with 14 bases between. Here the CDR3 DNA reads TGCAGCGTTTCCTACAGCGCAATCACCGGGGAGCTGTTTTTT. Translating gives CSVSYSAITGELFF.

A few counts support this clonotype. The chain recombines TRBV11-2 with TRBJ2-1, with 9 bases lining up with TRBD2. Unmatched junction bases numbered 3, after V lost 2 bases and J lost 4 bases. CDR1 and CDR2 from the germline V gene are SGHAT and FQNNGV. The CDR3 spans 15 residues. CDR3 protein: CASSLNAGGYNEQFF. For the CDR3, the DNA is TGTGCCAGCAGCTTAAACGCGGGAGGGTACAATGAGCAGTTCTTC.

V gene TRBV29-1 combines with J gene TRBJ2-3; 10 bases fit TRBD2. J was trimmed by 2 bases and V by 5 bases; bases with no gene match: 7. This CDR3 region has 15 residues. The germline gives CDR1 SQVTM, CDR2 ANQGSEA. This CDR3 reads CSVRASGSDTDTQYF. The CDR3 DNA follows: TGCAGCGTTCGGGCTAGCGGGAGTGACACAGATACGCAGTATTTT.

The chain is built from TRBV5-1 and TRBJ2-3; the D gene is possibly TRBD2 (5 bases). V was shortened by 0 bases and J by 2 bases, with 13 bases between the two germline ends. CDR1 is SGHRS, CDR2 YFSETQ, per germline. This CDR3 is built from 16 residues. Written as DNA, the CDR3 is TGCGCCAGCAGCTTGGCAGCTAGCCAAAACACAGATACGCAGTATTTT. It specifies CASSLAASQNTDTQYF.

This clonotype has more than one count but fewer than ten. The V call is TRBV29-1, the J call TRBJ2-5; D assignment may be TRBD1 or TRBD2 (5 bases each). The CDR3 totals 13 residues. In germline, CDR1 is SQVTM, CDR2 ANQGSEA. Trimming removed 3 bases at V and 4 bases at J, with 12 bases between. The CDR3 region has the DNA TGCAGCGTTGACAGGGTAGGAGGAGAGACCCAGTACTTC. Residues: CSVDRVGGETQYF.

This sequence joins TRBV20-1 and TRBJ2-1, with TRBD2 matching 9 bases. J gave up 4 bases and V 3 bases, and 10 bases lay outside the gene matches. CDR1 is DFQATT and CDR2 is SNEGSKA in the germline V gene (reference sequence). The CDR3 totals 16 residues. CDR3 bases: TGCAGTGCTAGTGGGGTTAGCGGGAGTGCTTACAATGAGCAGTTCTTC. Translated: CSASGVSGSAYNEQFF.

The chain uses TRBV5-1 and TRBJ2-7, with 10 bases identical to TRBD2. The CDR3 extends over 15 amino acids. The V gene's germline CDR1 is SGHRS and CDR2 YFSETQ. Trimming took 0 bases from V and 7 from J; bases not matched to a gene: 7. Here the CDR3 reads CASSLDLAGVGEQYF. CDR3 bases: TGCGCCAGCAGCTTGGATCTAGCGGGAGTGGGGGAGCAGTACTTC.

This clonotype was seen a handful of times. The rearrangement uses TRBV7-9 and TRBJ2-1, with 7 bases matching TRBD2. Trimming cost V 2 bases and J 6 bases; bases outside gene matches: 4. The length of the CDR3 is 14 residues. Germline lookup yields CDR1 SEHNR and CDR2 FQNEAQ (reference sequence). CDR3 nucleotide sequence: TGTGCCAGCAGCTTAAAACGGGAGGTCAATGAGCAGTTCTTC. Its translation is CASSLKREVNEQFF.

This clonotype was detected only a few times. The V call is TRBV5-1, the J call TRBJ2-5; D call uncertain. V gave up 2 bases and J gave up 5 bases, with 13 bases separating them. The CDR3 extends over 14 amino acids. The V gene's germline CDR1 is SGHRS and CDR2 YFSETQ. The CDR3: CASSFHAGSETQYF. CDR3 coding DNA: TGCGCCAGCAGCTTTCATGCCGGGTCGGAGACCCAGTACTTC.

This clonotype was picked up a small number of times. The chain has TRBV12-3 or TRBV12-4 and TRBJ2-2, with unresolved D. V was trimmed by 2 bases and J by 2 bases, leaving 9 bases between them. The CDR3 contains 15 residues. The CDR3 here is CASSLKLPNTGELFF. The CDR3 region has the DNA TGTGCCAGCAGTTTAAAACTACCTAACACCGGGGAGCTGTTTTTT.

CDR3 residues: CSVAPSSVTDTQYF. The CDR3 DNA follows: TGCAGCGTTGCCCCTAGTTCAGTGACAGATACGCAGTATTTT. This chain connects TRBV29-1 to TRBJ2-3, with D uncertain. The V and J ends lost 4 bases and 3 bases respectively, with 14 bases between them. The germline V gene encodes CDR1 SQVTM and CDR2 ANQGSEA. The CDR3 spans 14 residues.

This clonotype showed up just a few times. The rearrangement links TRBV7-2 to TRBJ2-7; D call uncertain. CDR1 is SGHTA, CDR2 FQGNSA, per germline. The CDR3 loop spans 13 amino acids. The V end was cut by 5 bases, the J end by 6 bases, with 14 bases between. The CDR3, as DNA: TGTGCCAGCAGCGCTCTCCGGCCAGGCGAGCAGTACTTC. Translating gives CASSALRPGEQYF.

This clonotype was observed a few times. The chain combines TRBV6-6 with TRBJ2-3; unclear D gene. Trimming cost V 9 bases and J 4 bases, with 17 bases left between them. The CDR3 spans 14 residues. Germline lookup yields CDR1 MNHNY and CDR2 SVGAGI (reference sequence). The CDR3 reads CASLPFDGSDTQYF. CDR3 sequence (DNA): TGTGCCAGTCTTCCTTTCGATGGCTCAGATACGCAGTATTTT.

V usage is TRBV11-2 and J usage is TRBJ2-3, with TRBD2 identical over 7 bases. Looked up from germline, CDR1 is SGHAT and CDR2 is FQNNGV. The CDR3 has 15 residues. Unmatched junction bases numbered 11, after V lost 3 bases and J lost 8 bases. The CDR3 DNA sequence: TGTGCCAGCAGCTTGCCTAGCGGCACGTGGGGTACGCAGTATTTT. Residues: CASSLPSGTWGTQYF.

The CDR3 reads CSASWPGIYEQYF. The CDR3 DNA reads as TGCAGTGCTAGTTGGCCAGGGATATACGAGCAGTACTTC. This chain uses TRBV20-1 with TRBJ2-7; TRBD1 might be the D (5 bases). Looked up from germline, CDR1 is DFQATT and CDR2 is SNEGSKA (reference sequence). This CDR3 region has 13 residues. V was clipped by 3 bases and J by 4 bases, with 13 bases between them.

The J gene is TRBJ1-2, the V gene TRBV5-6; 7 bases fit TRBD1. Trimming took 4 bases from V and 8 from J; bases not matched to a gene: 8. Germline values: CDR1 SGHDT, CDR2 YYEEEE. The CDR3 is made up of 13 amino acids. CDR3: CASSQGGKDGYTF. In nucleotides, the CDR3 is TGTGCCAGCAGCCAGGGGGGGAAGGACGGCTACACCTTC.

This clonotype turned up a few times. The chain carries TRBV29-1 and TRBJ2-3; 9 bases are a match to TRBD1. Germline assignment: CDR1 SQVTM and CDR2 ANQGSEA. The CDR3 sequence is 14 residues long. V was clipped by 7 bases and J by 4 bases; unmatched bases: 9. DNA for the CDR3: TGCAGCGCCGCGCTAGACAGGGGGGCAGATACGCAGTATTTT. It translates to CSAALDRGADTQYF.

In this sample, this clonotype turned up a few times. The chain carries TRBV6-6 and TRBJ2-5, with D maybe TRBD2 (6 bases). Looked up from germline, CDR1 is MNHNY and CDR2 is SVGAGI (reference sequence). This CDR3 has 13 amino acids. V lost 2 bases, J lost 5 bases, and 9 bases lay in between. The CDR3 loop reads CASSYQLAETQYF. DNA for the CDR3: TGTGCCAGCAGTTACCAACTAGCCGAGACCCAGTACTTC.

This clonotype appeared a few times. The CDR3 nucleotides read TGTGCCAGCACCGGGTGGACTAGCGGGAGATGGAATGAGCAGTTCTTC. Protein: CASTGWTSGRWNEQFF. The chain couples TRBV2 to TRBJ2-1, with 13 bases fitting TRBD2. V dropped 7 bases and J dropped 7; count of bases not matched to a gene: 10. Germline V gene data show CDR1 as SNHLY and CDR2 as FYNNEI. The CDR3 extends over 16 amino acids.

As concerns this clonotype: A junction end diverges from the germline sequence, so it may reflect a read error. V usage is TRBV28 and J usage is TRBJ1-2; D possibly corresponds to TRBD1 (5 bases). This CDR3 spans 12 amino acids. Germline-derived CDR1 and CDR2 are MDHEN and SYDVKM. The CDR3: CASEAGLYGYNF. CDR3 DNA sequence: TGTGCCAGCGAGGCGGGGCTCTATGGCTACAACTTC.

The chain joins TRBV9 to TRBJ2-7; 9 nucleotides align to TRBD1. J was trimmed by 4 bases and V by 0 bases; bases with no gene match: 2. Germline CDR1 and CDR2: SGDLS and YYNGEE. CDR3 length equals 14 residues. The CDR3 DNA is TGTGCCAGCAGCGTAGAGGGGACAGGGTACGAGCAGTACTTC. It translates to CASSVEGTGYEQYF. Looking up the rest from reference TRBV9 and TRBJ2-7 gives the full variable domain: DSGVTQTPKHLITATGQRVTLRCSPRSGDLSVYWYQQSLDQGLQFLIQYYNGEERAKGNILERFSAQQFPDLHSELNLSSLELGDSALYFCASSVEGTGYEQYFGPGTRLTVT.